The next 15 T cell receptor beta chains were all read from a single sample in a study of T cells expressing NK-cell markers. Following a re-call of the 5' RACE reads, TCRdb has one entry per CDR3 protein and lacks DNA. This specimen shows about 550,000 distinct CDR3 sequences; the ten leading clones hold around 4%. The source material was blood T cells: a sorted CD56 or NKG2C T cell subset, CD4+ or CD8+ T cells, or bulk PBMC T cells (not recorded which). Receptor source: a man younger than 30 in good health.

V is TRBV11-3 and J is TRBJ2-7; TCRdb picks TRBD2, but there is no DNA to check that call. The germline V gene has CDR1 SGHNT and CDR2 YENEEA. The CDR3 is 18 amino acids. CDR3 residues: CASSLGIPAGAIPYEQYF.

The chain couples TRBV7-2 to TRBJ2-1; the TRBD2 assignment by TCRdb is unverifiable without DNA. CDR3 length: 16 residues. Germline V gives CDR1 SGHTA, CDR2 FQGNSA. The CDR3 sequence is CASSRSGTSGRNEQFF.

V gene TRBV28 combines with J gene TRBJ2-3; TCRdb outputs TRBD2, but without DNA this stays unchecked. This CDR3 contains 17 residues. The germline V gene encodes CDR1 MDHEN and CDR2 SYDVKM. This CDR3 reads CASSSSPGLATTDTQYF.

V and J are TRBV18 and TRBJ1-5. The CDR3 has 15 residues. Looked up from germline, CDR1 is KGHSH and CDR2 is LQKENI. CDR3 amino acids: CASSPLGSGNQPQHF.

The chain is built from TRBV4-3 and TRBJ2-3; no DNA is available, so the TRBD1 call from TCRdb remains unchecked. CDR3 length: 14 residues. Germline lookup yields CDR1 LGHNA and CDR2 YSLEER. The CDR3 here is CASSQVLGGDTQYF.

The chain is built from TRBV4-3 and TRBJ2-1; checking the TCRdb D call of TRBD2 is not possible without DNA. Germline V gene sequence: CDR1 LGHNA, CDR2 YSLEER. CDR3 length equals 17 residues. The CDR3 protein is CASSQDLGTSKGNEQFF.

The chain couples TRBV6-5 to TRBJ2-1; lacking DNA, the TRBD2 call made by TCRdb goes unchecked. The CDR3 extends over 15 amino acids. CDR1 and CDR2 (germline): MNHEY, SVGAGI. CDR3 in amino acids: CASSYAGGRDNEQFF.

This chain links TRBV4-1 with TRBJ2-1. Germline V lookup: CDR1 MGHRA, CDR2 YSYEKL. The CDR3 totals 16 residues. The chain's CDR3 is CASSQELASSYNEQFF.

The rearrangement uses TRBV4-3 and TRBJ2-1; TCRdb proposes TRBD2, but this gene call is untestable without DNA. This CDR3 has 17 residues. From germline, CDR1 is LGHNA and CDR2 YSLEER. CDR3 region: CASSQDRLAGSYNEQFF.

The V and J genes are TRBV7-9 and TRBJ2-5; without DNA, the TCRdb call of TRBD2 cannot be checked. CDR3 size: 14 residues. The germline CDR1 and CDR2 sequences are SEHNR and FQNEAQ (reference sequence). CDR3 amino acids: CASSPRFGSETQYF. Using reference TRBV7-9 and TRBJ2-5 for the parts outside the CDR3, the full variable domain is DTGVSQNPRHKITKRGQNVTFRCDPISEHNRLYWYRQTLGQGPEFLTYFQNEAQLEKSRLLSDRFSAERPKGSFSTLEIQRTEQGDSAMYLCASSPRFGSETQYFGPGTRLLVL.

This chain uses TRBV15 with TRBJ1-5; TCRdb returns TRBD1, unconfirmable since there is no DNA. The CDR3 contains 14 residues. Per germline, CDR1 LNHNV and CDR2 YYDKDF (reference sequence). The CDR3 sequence: CATRGDLSNQPQHF.

The rearrangement uses TRBV6-5 and TRBJ1-6. CDR1 and CDR2 (germline): MNHEY, SVGAGI. CDR3 length equals 12 residues. CDR3 loop: CASSYSASPLHF.

CDR3 in amino acids: CASSLTGEPYNEQFF. The chain is built from TRBV5-1 and TRBJ2-1; the D call from TCRdb, TRBD2, cannot be confirmed without DNA. Germline-derived CDR1 and CDR2 are SGHRS and YFSETQ. CDR3 length equals 15 residues.

The CDR3 loop reads CAISPMAGNEQYF. This chain uses TRBV10-3 with TRBJ2-7; the D call of TRBD2 rests on TCRdb alone, since no DNA is present to check it. This CDR3 spans 13 amino acids. In germline, CDR1 is ENHRY, CDR2 SYGVKD.

J is TRBJ2-4 and V is TRBV2. The CDR3 is made up of 13 amino acids. Germline V CDR1 and CDR2: SNHLY, FYNNEI. The CDR3 sequence is CASMGLAKNIQYF.